This TCR beta chain comes out of a study of blood T cell repertoires in COVID-19. Across the whole study: The cDNA or gDNA used as material had been derived from T cells, B-cell-depleted T cells, or PBMCs.

Sequencing used immunoSEQ multiplex PCR; TCRdb keeps in-frame clones, though not all of them. Found here are 120,000 or so clones, 86% of them singletons; the top ten hold roughly 7.9%. Germline assignment: CDR1 LNHDA and CDR2 SQIVND (reference sequence). V lost 0 bases and J 6 bases, leaving 9 bases between the germline ends. This CDR3 contains 14 residues. The clonotype was recovered from a man between 65 and 85 years old who had recovered from COVID-19. This rearrangement joins TRBV19 to TRBJ1-5; tentatively, D is TRBD1 (6 bases). What was sequenced was peripheral blood. Here the CDR3 DNA reads TGTGCCAGTAGTATAGAGGGGGGGCTTCAGCCCCAGCATTTT. Amino acid sequence: CASSIEGGLQPQHF.